One sample yielded the 31 T cell receptor beta chains listed below, sequenced in a study of blood T cell repertoires in COVID-19. Data came from immunoSEQ multiplex PCR; TCRdb stores just in-frame clones and leaves some out. Of 95,000 to 150,000 clones listed, just over 85% were seen once; the top ten hold roughly 0.94%. Material for sequencing was peripheral blood. The receptors stem from a woman in her forties or fifties with active or convalescent COVID-19.

This clone was found once. The chain combines TRBV28 with TRBJ1-1; 8 bases agree with TRBD1. CDR1 MDHEN and CDR2 SYDVKM come from the germline V gene. CDR3 size: 15 residues. V trimming: 3 bases; J trimming: 4 bases; junction bases outside the gene matches: 7. For the CDR3, the DNA is TGTGCCAGCAGTTTGGGCGGGACAGGTTTCACTGAAGCTTTCTTT. This translates into CASSLGGTGFTEAFF.

The chain recombines TRBV27 with TRBJ1-1; 7 bases are shared with TRBD1. V lost 5 bases, J lost 4 bases, and 10 bases stayed unmatched. Germline V gene data show CDR1 as MNHEY and CDR2 as SMNVEV (reference sequence). The CDR3 runs to 15 residues. For the CDR3, the DNA is TGTGCCAGCAGTCTTGGCGGGACAGTCCCCACTGAAGCTTTCTTT. Amino acids: CASSLGGTVPTEAFF.

CDR3 nucleotide sequence: TGTGCCAGCAGAAGGACAGATTACTCCTATGGCTACACCTTC. Translation: CASRRTDYSYGYTF. This sequence joins TRBV2 and TRBJ1-2; possibly TRBD1 for D (6 bases). Trimming left V 6 bases short and J 4 bases short, with 15 bases between. In germline, CDR1 is SNHLY, CDR2 FYNNEI. This CDR3 has 14 amino acids.

This chain uses TRBV2 with TRBJ2-6; possible D gene TRBD1, 5 bases. Trimming left V 3 bases short and J 1 base short, with 7 bases between. Germline assignment: CDR1 SNHLY and CDR2 FYNNEI. The CDR3 has 15 residues. CDR3 protein: CASSDQGSGANVLTF. Here the CDR3 DNA reads TGTGCCAGCAGTGACCAGGGATCTGGGGCCAACGTCCTGACTTTC.

The V call is TRBV18, the J call TRBJ2-3; tentatively, D is TRBD1 (5 bases). The germline V gene has CDR1 KGHSH and CDR2 LQKENI. V shed 3 bases and J shed 0 bases, with 10 bases lying between them. The CDR3 runs to 15 residues. In nucleotides, the CDR3 is TGTGCCAGCTCACCGGAGCAGGGAAGCACAGATACGCAGTATTTT. It translates to CASSPEQGSTDTQYF.

The CDR3 nucleotides are TGCGCCAGCAAGGTTGGGAGGAACACTGAAGCTTTCTTT. Its translation is CASKVGRNTEAFF. The chain carries TRBV5-1 and TRBJ1-1; no clear D gene. CDR1 is SGHRS, CDR2 YFSETQ, per germline. The V end was cut by 6 bases, the J end by 1 base, with 10 bases between. The CDR3 loop spans 13 amino acids.

The chain uses TRBV7-2 and TRBJ2-5; D perhaps matches TRBD1 (5 bases). The ends were cut back, 5 bases at V and 7 bases at J, with 17 bases in the middle. CDR1 and CDR2 from the germline V gene are SGHTA and FQGNSA. The CDR3 totals 14 residues. CDR3 bases: TGTGCCAGCAGCCACCGGGCCAGTCAGGGGACCCAGTACTTC. Its protein product is CASSHRASQGTQYF.

This clone was found once. This rearrangement joins TRBV10-3 to TRBJ2-2, with a weak D call TRBD2 (6 bases). Germline-derived CDR1 and CDR2 are ENHRY and SYGVKD. The CDR3 covers 15 residues. V dropped 3 bases and J dropped 2 bases, with 10 bases sitting between them. This CDR3 reads CAISELAGNTGELFF. In DNA, the CDR3 is TGTGCCATCAGTGAACTAGCTGGAAACACCGGGGAGCTGTTTTTT.

This CDR3 reads CASSASIGVSGANVLTF. In DNA form, the CDR3 reads TGTGCCAGTAGTGCCTCAATCGGGGTTTCTGGGGCCAACGTCCTGACTTTC. The chain employs TRBV19 and TRBJ2-6; a possible D gene is TRBD2 (5 bases). Trimming shortened V by 5 bases and J by 1 base, and 15 bases separated the two germline ends. Germline V gives CDR1 LNHDA, CDR2 SQIVND (reference sequence). This CDR3 region has 17 residues.

The chain uses TRBV9 and TRBJ2-7; 8 bases agree with TRBD1. Per the germline V gene, CDR1 is SGDLS and CDR2 is YYNGEE. This CDR3 comprises 16 residues. With V trimmed by 3 bases and J by 2 bases, 10 bases remained unmatched. The CDR3 loop is CASSASRDRNPYEQYF. In DNA form, the CDR3 reads TGTGCCAGCAGCGCTTCCCGGGACAGGAATCCCTACGAGCAGTACTTC.

The J gene is TRBJ2-3, the V gene TRBV2; 9 bases map to TRBD2. The length of the CDR3 is 14 residues. Per germline, CDR1 SNHLY and CDR2 FYNNEI. J gave up 4 bases and V 4 bases, and 3 bases lay outside the gene matches. The CDR3 coding sequence is TGTGCCAGCAGTGTAGGGACTAGCCCAGATACGCAGTATTTT. Residues: CASSVGTSPDTQYF.

This clone came up once. The chain uses TRBV24-1 and TRBJ2-5, with 7 bases that match TRBD1. Per the germline V gene, CDR1 is KGHDR and CDR2 is SFDVKD. V shed 4 bases and J 1 base; nucleotides not matched to a gene: 2. The CDR3 is made up of 14 amino acids. The CDR3 nucleotides read TGTGCCACCAGTGAGGGACAGCTCCAAGAGACCCAGTACTTC. This encodes CATSEGQLQETQYF.

The genes are TRBV12-3 or TRBV12-4 and TRBJ2-3; maybe TRBD2 (6 bases). CDR3 length: 13 residues. V lost 1 base, J lost 8 bases, and 10 bases lay in between. CDR3: CASSLGGLPTQYF. The DNA for the CDR3 is TGTGCCAGCAGTTTAGGCGGACTACCTACGCAGTATTTT.

The chain uses TRBV12-3 or TRBV12-4 and TRBJ1-5; D ambiguous. Trimming pared 2 bases from V and 3 bases from J, leaving 2 bases between. The CDR3 totals 12 residues. This chain's CDR3 is CASSLHNQPQHF. CDR3 nucleotide sequence: TGTGCCAGCAGTTTACACAATCAGCCCCAGCATTTT.

The gene calls are TRBV28 and TRBJ2-7; 10 nucleotides line up with TRBD2. The V gene's germline CDR1 is MDHEN and CDR2 SYDVKM. The ends lost 4 bases at V and 2 bases at J; junction bases unmatched: 8. The CDR3 length is 16 residues. The CDR3 is CASSSPSSGSAYEQYF. The CDR3 nucleotides read TGTGCCAGCAGTTCCCCGTCTAGCGGGAGTGCCTACGAGCAGTACTTC.

The genes are TRBV15 and TRBJ2-7; 10 bases are a match to TRBD1. V gave up 1 base and J gave up 0 bases; unmatched junction bases: 0. The CDR3 has 15 residues. Germline values: CDR1 LNHNV, CDR2 YYDKDF (reference sequence). The CDR3 spells CATSRGTGGSYEQYF. In DNA, the CDR3 is TGTGCCACCAGCAGAGGGACAGGGGGCTCCTACGAGCAGTACTTC. The variable domain in full, completed from reference TRBV15 and TRBJ2-7, reads DAMVIQNPRYQVTQFGKPVTLSCSQTLNHNVMYWYQQKSSQAPKLLFHYYDKDFNNEADTPDNFQSRRPNTSFCFLDIRSPGLGDTAMYLCATSRGTGGSYEQYFGPGTRLTVT.

The chain uses TRBV4-3 and TRBJ2-7; D is uncertain. Deletions cut 0 bases from V and 2 bases from J, with 5 bases between. CDR3 size: 13 residues. Germline CDR1 and CDR2: LGHNA and YSLEER. CDR3 sequence: CASSQERTYEQYF. CDR3 in DNA: TGCGCCAGCAGCCAAGAGAGGACCTACGAGCAGTACTTC.

This chain joins TRBV30 and TRBJ2-5; 8 bases map to TRBD1. With V trimmed by 2 bases and J by 3 bases, 5 bases remained unmatched. This CDR3 region has 14 residues. Germline-derived CDR1 and CDR2 are GTSNPN and SVGIG (reference sequence). CDR3 residues: CAWSTKQGEETQYF. The CDR3 DNA follows: TGTGCCTGGAGTACCAAACAGGGGGAAGAGACCCAGTACTTC.

The chain uses TRBV19 and TRBJ1-3; no definite D call. Germline loops: CDR1 LNHDA, CDR2 SQIVND (reference sequence). Trimming removed 5 bases at V and 0 bases at J, with 14 bases between. The CDR3 consists of 16 residues. The CDR3 DNA reads TGTGCCAGTAGTCTCGCGAGGTTCGGCTCTGGAAACACCATATATTTT. It is translated as CASSLARFGSGNTIYF.

The V and J genes are TRBV19 and TRBJ1-5; TRBD1 might be the D (6 bases). Deletions cut 9 bases from V and 1 base from J, with 13 bases between. The CDR3 totals 14 residues. Looked up from germline, CDR1 is LNHDA and CDR2 is SQIVND (reference sequence). The CDR3, as DNA: TGTGCCAGCACAGGGATTGCGAGCAATCAGCCCCAGCATTTT. Translating gives CASTGIASNQPQHF.

Written as DNA, the CDR3 is TGTGCCAGCAGTGACTCCGGGGGCTCTGGGGCCAACGTCCTGACTTTC. This gives the protein CASSDSGGSGANVLTF. The chain uses TRBV6-4 and TRBJ2-6; D is possibly TRBD2 (6 bases). V shed 0 bases and J shed 0 bases, with 6 bases lying between them. Germline loops: CDR1 MRHNA, CDR2 SNTAGT. This CDR3 is built from 16 residues.

This clone was detected only a few times. J is TRBJ2-5 and V is TRBV7-9; no clear D gene. From germline, CDR1 is SEHNR and CDR2 FQNEAQ (reference sequence). CDR3 length: 14 residues. V dropped 2 bases and J dropped 5 bases, with 12 bases sitting between them. CDR3 in DNA: TGTGCCAGCAGCTTAAGTATTAAACGGGAGACCCAGTACTTC. Translated: CASSLSIKRETQYF.

The CDR3 DNA reads as TGTGCCACCAGTGACCGACTAGCGGGAGGGGCATACAATGAGCAGTTCTTC. Protein: CATSDRLAGGAYNEQFF. The chain links TRBV24-1 to TRBJ2-1; 14 positions agree with TRBD2. CDR1 KGHDR and CDR2 SFDVKD come from the germline V gene. The CDR3 length is 17 residues. V was pared by 4 bases and J by 4 bases, with 5 bases of the junction left unmatched.

This clone was seen a few times. The rearrangement uses TRBV19 and TRBJ2-3, with 9 bases lining up with TRBD2. The germline CDR1 and CDR2 sequences are LNHDA and SQIVND (reference sequence). Unmatched junction bases numbered 4, after V lost 6 bases and J lost 3 bases. CDR3 size: 14 residues. CDR3 amino acids: CASRRLAGTDTQYF. The CDR3 coding sequence is TGTGCCAGTAGGAGGCTAGCGGGAACAGATACGCAGTATTTT.

The chain uses TRBV28 and TRBJ1-5, with D uncertain. Trimming took off 3 bases at V and 7 bases at J, with 19 bases between the two ends. The germline V gene encodes CDR1 MDHEN and CDR2 SYDVKM. The length of the CDR3 is 16 residues. The CDR3 spells CASSFGKSRSGQPQHF. The CDR3 DNA reads TGTGCCAGCAGTTTTGGAAAATCCAGGTCGGGGCAGCCCCAGCATTTT.

The chain recombines TRBV30 with TRBJ1-6, with 7 nucleotides matching TRBD1. V lost 7 bases to trimming and J lost 4 bases; unmatched junction nucleotides: 4. The CDR3 has 13 amino acids. The germline CDR1 and CDR2 sequences are GTSNPN and SVGIG (reference sequence). CDR3 in amino acids: CAYATGYNSPLHF. The CDR3 bases are TGTGCCTACGCGACAGGGTATAATTCACCCCTCCACTTT.

This clone was seen once. The chain combines TRBV6-2 or TRBV6-3 with TRBJ1-3, with unresolved D. The CDR3 length is 16 residues. The germline gives CDR1 MNHEY, CDR2 SVGEGT. Between the trimmed V and J ends, which lost 6 bases and 5 bases, there was a span of 20 bases. The CDR3 DNA reads as TGTGCCAGCAGCGACCGCCGGACGGGGTTGAGAAACACCATATATTTT. Protein sequence: CASSDRRTGLRNTIYF.

V is TRBV5-6 and J is TRBJ2-3; 12 positions agree with TRBD2. The J segment lost 5 bases and the V segment lost 4 bases, leaving 2 bases of the junction unmatched. Germline CDR1 SGHDT, CDR2 YYEEEE. The CDR3 spans 14 residues. The CDR3 sequence: CASSLLAGGDTQYF. The CDR3 nucleotides are TGTGCCAGCAGCCTACTAGCGGGGGGAGATACGCAGTATTTT.

The chain recombines TRBV4-2 with TRBJ2-5; TRBD2 agrees at 9 bases. The CDR3 has 18 amino acids. Losses at the gene ends were 0 bases for V and 1 base for J; bases not matched to a gene: 9. The germline gives CDR1 LGHNA, CDR2 YNFKEQ. The CDR3 protein is CASSQDRDSGSRQETQYF. The CDR3 nucleotides are TGTGCCAGCAGCCAAGATCGTGATAGCGGGAGCCGCCAAGAGACCCAGTACTTC.

The chain links TRBV28 to TRBJ1-2; 7 nucleotides line up with TRBD1. CDR1 and CDR2 (germline): MDHEN, SYDVKM. CDR3 size: 13 residues. V was clipped by 4 bases and J by 7 bases; unmatched bases: 6. CDR3 sequence reads: CASSSIQGGGYTF. The CDR3 DNA sequence: TGTGCCAGCAGTTCAATCCAGGGGGGTGGCTACACCTTC.

The chain recombines TRBV7-3 with TRBJ2-5, with a weak D call TRBD1 (6 bases). The CDR3 totals 15 residues. Germline CDR1 reads SGHTA; CDR2 reads FQGTGA. Deletions cut 5 bases from V and 3 bases from J, with 16 bases between. The CDR3: CASSKQGYREETQYF. The CDR3 DNA follows: TGTGCCAGCAGCAAACAGGGTTATCGGGAAGAGACCCAGTACTTC.